These T cell receptor beta chains were read from a single sample in a study of T cell changes during pregnancy in multiple sclerosis. TCRdb's copy holds only in-frame clones and misses some; the assay was immunoSEQ multiplex PCR. This table has 40,000 to 45,000 clones, more than 85% appearing once. The material sequenced was CD8+ T cells from peripheral blood mononuclear cells, taken in the third trimester of pregnancy. These receptor sequences come from a female donor with multiple sclerosis, enrolled in a pregnancy study. Each CDR3 is given with its conserved first and last residue. A D gene is named only where the DNA matches it firmly. A row's size may be missing; if present it is once, few, many or a size class.

size,D,J,V,CDR3,DNA
NA,TRBD1,TRBJ1-3,TRBV6-4,CASTPGTERNTIYF,TGTGCCAGCACTCCAGGGACAGAGCGAAACACCATATATTTT
NA,NA,TRBJ2-5,TRBV27,CASSLGGLQETQYF,TGTGCCAGCAGTTTAGGTGGACTACAAGAGACCCAGTACTTC
NA,TRBD2,TRBJ2-5,TRBV15,CATSRVGRALAGDRETQYF,TGTGCCACCAGCAGAGTGGGGAGGGCACTAGCGGGAGATCGAGAGACCCAGTACTTC
once,NA,TRBJ1-3,TRBV4-3,CASSQDLSGPSGNTIYF,TGCGCCAGCAGCCAAGATCTATCGGGTCCCTCTGGAAACACCATATATTTT
NA,NA,TRBJ2-5,TRBV19,CASSRDLEETQYF,TGTGCCAGTAGTAGAGACTTAGAAGAGACCCAGTACTTC
NA,TRBD2,TRBJ2-5,TRBV28,CASKLAGEEETQYF,TGTGCCAGCAAACTAGCGGGAGAGGAAGAGACCCAGTACTTC
NA,TRBD1,TRBJ2-2,TRBV9,CASNPLGTEVTGELFF,TGTGCCAGCAACCCCTTAGGGACAGAAGTCACCGGGGAGCTGTTTTTT
NA,NA,TRBJ2-7,TRBV5-6,CASSLVGRDKVDEQYF,TGTGCCAGCAGCTTGGTCGGCCGGGACAAGGTAGACGAGCAGTACTTC
NA,NA,TRBJ1-2,TRBV13,CASSLGQTYGYTF,TGTGCCAGCAGCTTAGGACAGACCTATGGCTACACCTTC
NA,TRBD2,TRBJ2-1,TRBV5-4,CAGGLAGLSSYNEQFF,TGTGCCGGGGGGCTAGCGGGCCTTAGCTCCTACAATGAGCAGTTCTTC
NA,NA,TRBJ2-2,TRBV27,CASSLVSGSGELFF,TGTGCCAGCAGTTTAGTAAGCGGTAGCGGGGAGCTGTTTTTT
NA,TRBD1,TRBJ1-2,TRBV5-5,CASSPRDRVDYGYTF,TGTGCCAGCAGCCCCCGGGACAGGGTTGACTATGGCTACACCTTC
NA,NA,TRBJ2-1,TRBV27,CASSLRDYNEQFF,TGTGCCAGCAGCCTCAGGGACTACAATGAGCAGTTCTTC
NA,NA,TRBJ2-7,TRBV27,CASSIGLSYEQYF,TGTGCCAGCAGTATCGGACTGTCCTACGAGCAGTACTTC
once,NA,TRBJ1-1,TRBV19,CASSIRGSQDGAFF,TGTGCCAGTAGTATCCGAGGGTCGCAAGATGGAGCTTTCTTT
NA,TRBD1,TRBJ1-5,TRBV2,CASSETGDSNQPQHF,TGTGCCAGCAGTGAGACAGGGGATAGCAATCAGCCCCAGCATTTT
NA,TRBD2,TRBJ2-3,TRBV30,CAWTSGGAADTQYF,TGTGCCTGGACTAGCGGGGGGGCTGCAGATACGCAGTATTTT
NA,TRBD1,TRBJ1-1,TRBV25-1,CASTAGGTEAFF,TGTGCCAGCACCGCAGGGGGCACTGAAGCTTTCTTT
NA,NA,TRBJ2-1,TRBV4-3,CASSQDSSYNEQFF,TGCGCCAGCAGCCAAGACAGCTCCTACAATGAGCAGTTCTTC
NA,NA,TRBJ1-2,TRBV7-3,CASSPSGQDYGYTF,TGTGCCAGCAGCCCTTCTGGGCAAGACTATGGCTACACCTTC
once,TRBD2,TRBJ2-1,TRBV5-1,CASSPYGTSGSYNEQFF,TGCGCCAGCAGCCCTTACGGGACTAGCGGGTCCTACAATGAGCAGTTCTTC
NA,TRBD2,TRBJ2-1,TRBV5-1,CASSLGASGASYNEQFF,TGCGCCAGCAGCTTGGGGGCTAGCGGGGCCTCCTACAATGAGCAGTTCTTC
NA,NA,TRBJ1-1,TRBV7-2,CASSLERAGAEAFF,TGTGCCAGCAGCTTAGAAAGGGCAGGGGCTGAAGCTTTCTTT
NA,TRBD1,TRBJ2-1,TRBV4-3,CASSQGQGADNEQFF,TGCGCCAGCAGCCAGGGACAGGGGGCTGACAATGAGCAGTTCTTC
NA,TRBD2,TRBJ2-1,TRBV4-1,CASSRVTSVSYNEQFF,TGCGCCAGCTCTCGGGTTACTAGCGTTTCCTACAATGAGCAGTTCTTC
NA,NA,TRBJ2-3,TRBV6-1,CASSSSVDTQYF,TGTGCCAGCAGTAGCTCGGTAGATACGCAGTATTTT
NA,NA,TRBJ2-7,TRBV18,CASSPDRTYEQYF,TGTGCCAGCTCACCGGACAGAACCTACGAGCAGTACTTC
NA,NA,TRBJ2-3,TRBV9,CASSPGGLDTQYF,TGTGCCAGCAGCCCAGGGGGGTTAGATACGCAGTATTTT
NA,TRBD1,TRBJ2-7,TRBV6-5,CASSYESGQAFYEQYF,TGTGCCAGCAGTTACGAGTCGGGACAGGCCTTTTACGAGCAGTACTTC
NA,TRBD1,TRBJ2-1,TRBV9,CASSVGQGVIEQFF,TGTGCCAGCAGCGTTGGACAGGGGGTGATTGAGCAGTTCTTC
once,TRBD1,TRBJ2-1,TRBV4-1,CASSHGTGLNEQFF,TGCGCCAGCAGCCACGGGACAGGTCTCAATGAGCAGTTCTTC
NA,NA,TRBJ2-1,TRBV27,CASKGAGLNEQFF,TGTGCCAGCAAAGGGGCAGGCCTTAATGAGCAGTTCTTC
NA,TRBD2,TRBJ2-5,TRBV7-6,CASSYLAGVAETQYF,TGTGCCAGCAGCTATTTAGCGGGAGTGGCAGAGACCCAGTACTTC
NA,NA,TRBJ2-1,TRBV4-3,CASSQDGGGDYNEQFF,TGCGCCAGCAGCCAAGACGGCGGGGGCGACTACAATGAGCAGTTCTTC
NA,TRBD1,TRBJ1-1,TRBV10-3,CAIRRQGDLGSTEAFF,TGTGCCATCAGGAGACAGGGAGATTTGGGTAGCACTGAAGCTTTCTTT
NA,NA,TRBJ2-1,TRBV5-1,CASSPGQYNEQFF,TGCGCCAGCAGCCCCGGACAGTACAATGAGCAGTTCTTC
NA,NA,TRBJ2-3,TRBV9,CASSVTGETDTQYF,TGTGCCAGCAGCGTAACGGGAGAAACAGATACGCAGTATTTT
NA,TRBD1,TRBJ1-2,TRBV6-1,CASSEGDRDKGYGYTF,TGTGCCAGCAGTGAAGGGGACAGGGATAAGGGCTATGGCTACACCTTC
NA,NA,TRBJ2-1,TRBV15,CATSRGGDWGDEQFF,TGTGCCACCAGCAGAGGTGGGGATTGGGGCGATGAGCAGTTCTTC
NA,TRBD2,TRBJ2-1,TRBV10-3,CAISESSLRGGDREQFF,TGTGCCATCAGTGAGTCAAGTCTGCGGGGGGGGGACCGTGAGCAGTTCTTC
NA,TRBD2,TRBJ2-5,TRBV11-3,CASSPRVLAGAPQETQYF,TGTGCCAGCAGCCCTCGTGTCCTAGCGGGGGCCCCCCAAGAGACCCAGTACTTC
NA,TRBD2,TRBJ2-3,TRBV5-5,CASSLEAGGFGDTQYF,TGTGCCAGCAGCTTGGAAGCGGGGGGGTTTGGAGATACGCAGTATTTT
NA,NA,TRBJ2-2,TRBV13,CASSLGGGTGELFF,TGTGCCAGCAGCTTAGGGGGGGGAACCGGGGAGCTGTTTTTT
NA,NA,TRBJ2-7,TRBV7-9,CASSLGEGEQYF,TGTGCCAGCAGCTTAGGTGAGGGTGAGCAGTACTTC